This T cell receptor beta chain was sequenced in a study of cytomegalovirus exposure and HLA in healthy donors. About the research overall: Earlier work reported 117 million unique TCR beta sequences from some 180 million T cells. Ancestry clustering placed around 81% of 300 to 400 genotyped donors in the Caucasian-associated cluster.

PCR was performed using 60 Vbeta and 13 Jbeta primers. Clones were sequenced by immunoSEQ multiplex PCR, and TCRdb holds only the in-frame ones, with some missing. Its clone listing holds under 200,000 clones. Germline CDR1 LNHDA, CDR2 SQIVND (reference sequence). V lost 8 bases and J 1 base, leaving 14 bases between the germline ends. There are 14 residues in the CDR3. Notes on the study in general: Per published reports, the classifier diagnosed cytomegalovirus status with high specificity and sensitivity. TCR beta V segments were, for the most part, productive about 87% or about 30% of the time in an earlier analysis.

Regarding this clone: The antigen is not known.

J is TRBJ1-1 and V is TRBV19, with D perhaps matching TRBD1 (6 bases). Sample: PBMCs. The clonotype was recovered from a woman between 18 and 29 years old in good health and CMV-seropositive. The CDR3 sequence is CASGADRRNTEAFF. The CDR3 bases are TGTGCCAGTGGGGCAGACAGGCGGAACACTGAAGCTTTCTTT.